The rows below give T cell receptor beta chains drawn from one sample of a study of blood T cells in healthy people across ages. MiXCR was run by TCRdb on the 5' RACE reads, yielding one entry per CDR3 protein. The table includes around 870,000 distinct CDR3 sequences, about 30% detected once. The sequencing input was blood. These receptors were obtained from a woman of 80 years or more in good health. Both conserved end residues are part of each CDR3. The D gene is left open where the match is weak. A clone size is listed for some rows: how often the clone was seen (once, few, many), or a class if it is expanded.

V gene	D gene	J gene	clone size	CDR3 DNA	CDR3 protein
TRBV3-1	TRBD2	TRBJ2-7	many	TGTGCCAGCAGCCAAGGATGGGGGGGACCAGCTTACGAGCAGTACTTC	CASSQGWGGPAYEQYF
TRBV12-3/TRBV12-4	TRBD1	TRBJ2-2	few	TGTGCCAGCAGTTCCTCGGGACAGGGCTCGCCCGGGGAGCTGTTTTTT	CASSSSGQGSPGELFF
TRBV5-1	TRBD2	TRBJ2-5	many	TGCGCCAGCAGCTTGACTAGCGGGGGTCCCTACAATGAGCAGTACTTC	CASSLTSGGPYNEQYF
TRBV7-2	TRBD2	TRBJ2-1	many	TGTGCCAGCAGCACTAGCGCCTTACCCTACAATGAGCAGTTCTTC	CASSTSALPYNEQFF
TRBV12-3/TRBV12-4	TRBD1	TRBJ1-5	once	TGTGCCAGCAGTCTCCGGACAGGGCCCAGCAATCAGCCCCAGCATTTT	CASSLRTGPSNQPQHF
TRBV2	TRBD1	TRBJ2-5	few	TGTGCCAGCAGTGTGACAGGGGGCCGAGAGACCCAGTACTTC	CASSVTGGRETQYF
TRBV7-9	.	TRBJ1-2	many	TGTGCCAGCAGCTTAGACGCAGACACTGGCTACACCTTC	CASSLDADTGYTF
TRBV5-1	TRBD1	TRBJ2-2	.	TGCGCCAGCAGCACCCGACAGGGGGACACCGGGGAGCTGTTTTTT	CASSTRQGDTGELFF
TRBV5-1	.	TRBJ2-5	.	TGCGCCAGCGGCTTATCGGGGGACAAAGAGACCCAGTACTTC	CASGLSGDKETQYF
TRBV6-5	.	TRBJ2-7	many	TGTGCCAGCAGTTACTCGGGAGTCAGGGGGGCCGCCTACGAGCAGTACTTC	CASSYSGVRGAAYEQYF
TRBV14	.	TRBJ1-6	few	TGTGCCAGCAGCGGGCGGATAAATTCACCCCTCCACTTT	CASSGRINSPLHF
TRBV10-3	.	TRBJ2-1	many	TGTGCCATCAGTGGGTCGGGGAGCTCCTACAATGAGCAGTTCTTC	CAISGSGSSYNEQFF
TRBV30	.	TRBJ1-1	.	TGTGCCTGGAGCGTACCGGGCCGAAGGGGCACTGAAGCTTTCTTT	CAWSVPGRRGTEAFF
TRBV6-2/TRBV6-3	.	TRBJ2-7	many	TGTGCCAGCAGTAAGCCACTCTACGAGCAGTACTTC	CASSKPLYEQYF
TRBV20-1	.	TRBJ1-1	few	TGCAGTGCTAGAGTCTTAGGAGGGTTTTTAATGAACACTGAAGCTTTCTTT	CSARVLGGFLMNTEAFF
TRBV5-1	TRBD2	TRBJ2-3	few	TGCGCCAGCAGCTTGGGTGGGACTACCGGCGATACGCAGTATTTT	CASSLGGTTGDTQYF
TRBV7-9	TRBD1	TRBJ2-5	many	TGTGCCAGCAGCCTCCGTAAGACAGGGAGAGAGACCCAGTACTTC	CASSLRKTGRETQYF
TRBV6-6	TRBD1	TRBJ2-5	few	TGTGCCAGCAGTTACTCCTTACAGGGGGGAGTGGGGGAGACCCAGTACTTC	CASSYSLQGGVGETQYF
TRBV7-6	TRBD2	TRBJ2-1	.	TGTGCCAGCAGCCTCTCCTGGGGGGGTACGGATGAGCAGTTCTTC	CASSLSWGGTDEQFF
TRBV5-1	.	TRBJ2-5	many	TGCGCCAGCGCCCGCCTTGGGACGGGGGAGAGGACCCAGTACTTC	CASARLGTGERTQYF
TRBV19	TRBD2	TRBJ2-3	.	TGTGCCAGTAGTATGGGAGGGGCCCGCACAGATACGCAGTATTTT	CASSMGGARTDTQYF
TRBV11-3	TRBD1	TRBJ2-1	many	TGTGCCAGCAGCGCGGCAGGAATACAGGGGAGCAATGAGCAGTTCTTC	CASSAAGIQGSNEQFF